Listed below are T cell receptor beta chains from one sample, sequenced in a study of T cell responses to AZD1222 COVID-19 vaccine. The assay was immunoSEQ multiplex PCR, and TCRdb's table has in-frame clones only and misses some. The sample has under 140,000 clones, 88% seen once; the top ten hold over 1.5%. The specimen comprised peripheral blood, sampled on day 0 of AZD1222 vaccination. These receptors were taken from an adult in good health. The CDR3 runs from the conserved cysteine through the conserved F or W. A D gene is named only where the DNA matches it firmly. Clone size appears in some rows only: once, few, many, or a class for an expanded clone.

abundance	j_gene	v_gene	d_gene	CDR3aa	CDR3nt
once	TRBJ2-1	TRBV7-2	TRBD2	CASSRSGGAYNEQFF	TGTGCCAGCAGCCGTAGCGGGGGGGCCTACAATGAGCAGTTCTTC
.	TRBJ1-2	TRBV5-4	.	CASSWGGENGYGYTF	TGTGCCAGCAGCTGGGGGGGGGAGAACGGCTATGGCTACACCTTC
.	TRBJ2-5	TRBV25-1	TRBD2	CASSDGGTSGGEETQYF	TGTGCCAGCAGTGATGGTGGGACTAGCGGGGGAGAAGAGACCCAGTACTTC
once	TRBJ1-1	TRBV27	TRBD1	CASSISGTGRPMNTEAFF	TGTGCCAGCAGTATCTCCGGGACAGGGAGGCCCATGAACACTGAAGCTTTCTTT
.	TRBJ1-1	TRBV4-1	.	CASSQGRDRRLWAFF	TGCGCCAGCAGCCAAGGGAGGGATCGGCGGCTTTGGGCTTTCTTT
.	TRBJ1-6	TRBV7-2	.	CASSPRTVSSYNSPLHF	TGTGCCAGCAGCCCCCGGACAGTGAGCTCCTATAATTCACCCCTCCACTTT
.	TRBJ1-6	TRBV19	.	CASSIGGPLINSPLHF	TGTGCCAGTAGTATCGGGGGACCACTAATCAATTCACCCCTCCACTTT
.	TRBJ1-2	TRBV5-8	TRBD1	CASSPRSTQGLDGYTF	TGTGCCAGCAGCCCCAGGTCTACACAGGGGCTGGATGGCTACACCTTC
.	TRBJ2-5	TRBV7-9	TRBD2	CASSPSGTSSWNF	TGTGCCAGCAGCCCATCCGGGACTAGCAGTTGGAACTTC
.	TRBJ2-1	TRBV7-6	.	CASSLGSSASNDEQFF	TGTGCCAGCAGCTTAGGGTCCAGCGCTTCAAACGATGAGCAGTTCTTC
few	TRBJ1-2	TRBV19	.	CASSSDRGVGGYTF	TGTGCCAGTAGTAGCGATCGGGGAGTCGGCGGCTACACCTTC
.	TRBJ2-1	TRBV2	TRBD2	CASTEGVGTSGRNEQFF	TGTGCCAGCACCGAAGGGGTAGGGACTAGCGGGAGGAATGAGCAGTTCTTC
.	TRBJ2-3	TRBV24-1	.	CATSDLRSGTDTQYF	TGTGCCACCAGTGATTTACGTAGCGGCACAGATACGCAGTATTTT
.	TRBJ1-1	TRBV18	.	CASSPAGTMNTEAFF	TGTGCCAGCTCACCAGCCGGGACAATGAACACTGAAGCTTTCTTT
.	TRBJ1-2	TRBV3-1/TRBV3-2	.	CASSQDLEGGYTF	TGTGCCAGCAGCCAAGATCTGGAGGGTGGCTACACCTTC
.	TRBJ1-4	TRBV5-1	.	CASSTVGELREKLFF	TGCGCCAGCAGTACTGTGGGGGAGTTAAGGGAAAAACTGTTTTTT
.	TRBJ1-1	TRBV5-4	.	CASSYDTRGSEAFF	TGTGCCAGCAGCTACGACACCCGGGGGTCTGAAGCTTTCTTT
.	TRBJ2-2	TRBV27	TRBD1	CASSLGGTSTGELFF	TGTGCCAGCAGTCTAGGGGGCACCAGCACCGGGGAGCTGTTTTTT
once	TRBJ2-7	TRBV2	.	CASSRTRYEQYF	TGTGCCAGCAGCCGTACTAGGTACGAGCAGTACTTC
.	TRBJ1-2	TRBV7-2	.	CASSLEGLGYTF	TGTGCCAGCAGCTTAGAGGGGCTGGGCTACACCTTC
.	TRBJ2-1	TRBV4-1	.	CASSRSQVGDEQFF	TGCGCCAGCAGCCGCTCCCAGGTAGGCGATGAGCAGTTCTTC
few	TRBJ2-2	TRBV5-1	.	CASSLAPGQNTGELFF	TGCGCCAGCAGCTTGGCCCCGGGACAGAACACCGGGGAGCTGTTTTTT
once	TRBJ1-5	TRBV3-1/TRBV3-2	.	CASSQGTVPNQPQHF	TGTGCCAGCAGCCAAGGGACAGTACCCAATCAGCCCCAGCATTTT
.	TRBJ2-7	TRBV4-1	.	CASSQGDRTTWEQYF	TGCGCCAGCAGCCAAGGAGACAGGACGACGTGGGAGCAGTACTTC
few	TRBJ2-2	TRBV7-9	.	CASSLSGELFF	TGTGCCAGCAGCTTATCCGGGGAGCTGTTTTTT
.	TRBJ2-5	TRBV6-5	.	CASSRTRVVETQYF	TGTGCCAGCAGTCGGACCCGGGTTGTGGAGACCCAGTACTTC
.	TRBJ2-1	TRBV11-1	TRBD2	CASSPRVAGYNEQFF	TGTGCCAGCAGTCCCAGGGTAGCGGGCTACAATGAGCAGTTCTTC
.	TRBJ1-5	TRBV19	.	CASSIRDTDQPQHF	TGTGCCAGTAGTATACGTGACACCGATCAGCCCCAGCATTTT
.	TRBJ1-6	TRBV27	.	CASSGQMNSPLHF	TGTGCCAGCAGCGGACAGATGAATTCACCCCTCCACTTT
once	TRBJ1-1	TRBV21-1	.	CASSIGREAVGAFF	TGTGCCAGCAGCATAGGCAGGGAGGCCGTTGGAGCTTTCTTT
.	TRBJ2-1	TRBV5-6	.	CASNLVRNEQFF	TGTGCCAGCAACTTGGTACGGAATGAGCAGTTCTTC
once	TRBJ1-5	TRBV7-9	.	CASSQDGNQPQHF	TGTGCCAGCAGCCAGGACGGGAATCAGCCCCAGCATTTT
once	TRBJ1-1	TRBV5-1	.	CASRARGAKNTEAFF	TGCGCCAGCAGAGCCCGGGGGGCTAAGAACACTGAAGCTTTCTTT
few	TRBJ1-5	TRBV19	.	CASSRAIGNQPQHF	TGTGCCAGTAGCCGGGCAATTGGCAATCAGCCCCAGCATTTT
.	TRBJ1-5	TRBV6-5	.	CASRGRNSNQPQHF	TGTGCCAGCAGGGGACGTAATAGCAATCAGCCCCAGCATTTT
.	TRBJ2-1	TRBV20-1	TRBD2	CSASRRLAGFDEQFF	TGCAGTGCTAGTAGGCGGCTAGCGGGATTCGATGAGCAGTTCTTC
.	TRBJ1-1	TRBV9	.	CASSAAPLDLSGMNTEAFF	TGTGCCAGCAGCGCCGCCCCCCTAGACCTATCGGGAATGAACACTGAAGCTTTCTTT
.	TRBJ2-7	TRBV11-3	.	CASSHRGESQYF	TGTGCCAGCAGCCACCGGGGAGAATCACAGTACTTC
.	TRBJ2-6	TRBV19	.	CASSTDSSGANVLTF	TGTGCCAGTAGCACTGACTCCTCTGGGGCCAACGTCCTGACTTTC